These 30 T cell receptor beta chains were all obtained from the same sample, sequenced in a study of T cells after yellow fever vaccination. TCRdb called the 5' RACE reads again in MiXCR, with one record for every CDR3 protein. The table lists some 350,000 distinct CDR3 sequences, almost 4% of them singletons. This material consisted of PBMCs, taken 5 days after the yellow fever booster vaccination. The source of these receptors is a man between 18 and 35 years old who received the YFV17D yellow fever vaccine.

This clonotype has just a few counts. The rearrangement links TRBV4-1 to TRBJ2-3, with TRBD2 identical over 12 bases. Germline CDR1 MGHRA, CDR2 YSYEKL. V shed 0 bases and J 2 bases; nucleotides not matched to a gene: 3. The CDR3 is made up of 17 amino acids. The CDR3 reads CASSQDRTSGTTDTQYF. The DNA for the CDR3 is TGCGCCAGCAGCCAAGATAGGACTAGCGGGACCACAGATACGCAGTATTTT.

Only a few counts were recorded for this clonotype. The chain has TRBV7-8 and TRBJ2-1; 10 bases line up with TRBD1. Trimming took 0 bases from V and 6 from J; bases not matched to a gene: 2. Germline V gene lookup returns CDR1 SGHVS and CDR2 FQNEAQ. The length of the CDR3 is 15 residues. For the CDR3, the DNA is TGTGCCAGCAGCTTAGCGACAGGGGGCGGCAATGAGCAGTTCTTC. This translates into CASSLATGGGNEQFF. Complete variable domain (other parts from reference TRBV7-8 and TRBJ2-1): GAGVSQSPRYKVAKRGQDVALRCDPISGHVSLFWYQQALGQGPEFLTYFQNEAQLDKSGLPSDRFFAERPEGSVSTLKIQRTQQEDSAVYLCASSLATGGGNEQFFGPGTRLTVL.

This chain links TRBV3-1 with TRBJ2-1; D not certain. CDR3 length equals 17 residues. Germline-derived CDR1 and CDR2 are LGHDT and YNNKEL (reference sequence). V was shortened by 0 bases and J by 4 bases, with 16 bases between the two germline ends. DNA for the CDR3: TGTGCCAGCAGCCAAGATCAAGTGACAAGCCGATACAATGAGCAGTTCTTC. This encodes CASSQDQVTSRYNEQFF.

This clonotype was counted at least ten times. This chain links TRBV5-1 with TRBJ2-3, with 8 bases aligning to TRBD1. Germline-derived CDR1 and CDR2 are SGHRS and YFSETQ. V shed 4 bases and J 0 bases; nucleotides not matched to a gene: 7. The CDR3 spans 16 residues. The CDR3 DNA sequence: TGCGCCAGCAGCGTGGTCGGGACAGGAAGCACAGATACGCAGTATTTT. Its protein product is CASSVVGTGSTDTQYF.

This clonotype showed up just a few times. This chain uses TRBV12-3 or TRBV12-4 with TRBJ1-2, with D possibly TRBD1 on 5 matching bases. The CDR3 spans 13 residues. V was pared by 3 bases and J by 4 bases, with 9 bases between. CDR3 in DNA: TGTGCCAGCAGTTTGCAGGGATTCTATGGCTACACCTTC. This encodes CASSLQGFYGYTF.

This clonotype was picked up many times. The CDR3 DNA is TGTGCCAGCAGGAGGACAGGGGGCGGAGAGACCCAGTACTTC. Encoded protein: CASRRTGGGETQYF. The chain has TRBV6-5 and TRBJ2-5; 11 bases map to TRBD1. CDR1 is MNHEY, CDR2 SVGAGI, per germline. Trimming removed 6 bases from V and 4 bases from J; junction bases left unmatched: 4. The CDR3 is 14 residues long.

This clonotype has at least ten counts. This chain joins TRBV6-6 and TRBJ2-1; 10 bases align to TRBD2. Trimming removed 1 base from V and 6 bases from J; junction bases left unmatched: 6. The CDR3 sequence is 16 residues long. Germline assignment: CDR1 MNHNY and CDR2 SVGAGI (reference sequence). The DNA for the CDR3 is TGTGCCAGCAGTTACTTCACTAGCGGGGCCTTCAATGAGCAGTTCTTC. Amino acid sequence: CASSYFTSGAFNEQFF.

V usage is TRBV6-2 or TRBV6-3 and J usage is TRBJ1-5, with D uncertain. The length of the CDR3 is 13 residues. Germline loops: CDR1 MNHEY, CDR2 SVGEGT. V was cut by 9 bases and J by 2 bases, with 11 bases left in between. This CDR3 is CASHFGGNQPQHF. CDR3 bases: TGTGCCAGTCATTTCGGGGGCAATCAGCCCCAGCATTTT.

The chain joins TRBV7-9 to TRBJ2-5, with 9 bases that match TRBD1. The CDR3 contains 18 residues. Germline assignment: CDR1 SEHNR and CDR2 FQNEAQ (reference sequence). Germline trimming cut 1 base from V and 0 bases from J; bases unmatched to any gene: 9. The CDR3 sequence: CASSLGGTGTGYQETQYF. CDR3 DNA: TGTGCCAGCAGCTTAGGAGGAACCGGGACAGGGTACCAAGAGACCCAGTACTTC.

The gene calls are TRBV28 and TRBJ1-2; D not resolved. From germline, CDR1 is MDHEN and CDR2 SYDVKM. The length of the CDR3 is 11 residues. V was clipped by 3 bases and J by 4 bases, with 3 bases between them. This CDR3 reads CASSFVYGYTF. The DNA of the CDR3 is TGTGCCAGCAGTTTTGTCTATGGCTACACCTTC.

This clonotype was detected only a few times. The V gene is TRBV5-6, the J gene TRBJ2-7; D may be TRBD2 (5 bases). Germline CDR1 reads SGHDT; CDR2 reads YYEEEE. The CDR3 has 14 amino acids. Trimming stripped 5 bases from V and 2 bases from J, with 14 bases between. In nucleotides, the CDR3 is TGTGCCAGCAGTTCGGCGCGCGGGCCCTACGAGCAGTACGTC. Residues: CASSSARGPYEQYV.

This sequence joins TRBV19 and TRBJ1-1; D is undetermined. Germline V gene sequence: CDR1 LNHDA, CDR2 SQIVND (reference sequence). The CDR3 runs 13 residues. V was pared by 6 bases and J by 1 base, with 9 bases between. This chain's CDR3 is CASSARANTEAFF. The DNA of the CDR3 is TGTGCCAGTAGCGCTCGGGCGAACACTGAAGCTTTCTTT.

This clonotype was counted at least ten times. The chain couples TRBV7-2 to TRBJ2-3; D ambiguous. This CDR3 is 16 amino acids long. The germline CDR1 and CDR2 sequences are SGHTA and FQGNSA. Trimming pared 5 bases from V and 0 bases from J, leaving 15 bases between. CDR3 in amino acids: CASSQRGPLSTDTQYF. The CDR3 DNA sequence: TGTGCCAGCAGCCAAAGAGGCCCCCTTAGCACAGATACGCAGTATTTT.

This clonotype was recorded many times. A read error may account for a junction end that differs from germline. V is TRBV7-9 and J is TRBJ2-7; TRBD1 aligns across 8 bases. The germline V gene has CDR1 SEHNR and CDR2 FQNEAQ (reference sequence). CDR3 length: 15 amino acids. CDR3: CAGSWTGRLFYEQYF. Here the CDR3 DNA reads TGTGCCGGCAGCTGGACAGGGCGTTTGTTCTACGAGCAGTACTTC. The full variable domain, rest sourced from reference TRBV7-9 and TRBJ2-7, is DTGVSQNPRHKITKRGQNVTFRCDPISEHNRLYWYRQTLGQGPEFLTYFQNEAQLEKSRLLSDRFSAERPKGSFSTLEIQRTEQGDSAMYLCAGSWTGRLFYEQYFGPGTRLTVT.

This clonotype was detected a few times. This chain connects TRBV20-1 to TRBJ2-7; 10 nucleotides align to TRBD2. Germline-derived CDR1 and CDR2 are DFQATT and SNEGSKA (reference sequence). The junction had 11 bases not matched to a gene; V was cut back by 1 base and J by 2 bases. The CDR3 has 17 amino acids. The CDR3 DNA sequence: TGCAGTGCTAGAGCCACTACTAGCGGGGAGCCTCCCTACGAGCAGTACGTC. This gives the protein CSARATTSGEPPYEQYV.

A few counts support this clonotype. In nucleotides, the CDR3 is TGTGCCAGCAGCCAAGATGGGGGGAGGGCAGATACGCAGTATTTT. This codes for CASSQDGGRADTQYF. This chain joins TRBV4-2 and TRBJ2-3; TRBD2 matches 7 bases. Germline V lookup: CDR1 LGHNA, CDR2 YNFKEQ. V shed 0 bases, J shed 4 bases, and the junction held 4 bases outside the gene matches. The CDR3 has 15 residues.

Many counts were recorded for this clonotype. The chain recombines TRBV29-1 with TRBJ2-1, with 8 bases lining up with TRBD1. Trimming removed 0 bases from V and 4 bases from J; junction bases left unmatched: 5. The CDR3 is 15 residues long. Germline loops: CDR1 SQVTM, CDR2 ANQGSEA. CDR3 nucleotides: TGCAGCGTTGAAGATGAGCAGGGGGCATACAATGAGCAGTTCTTC. It specifies CSVEDEQGAYNEQFF.

The chain links TRBV3-1 to TRBJ1-2; the match to TRBD1 covers 7 bases. Germline assignment: CDR1 LGHDT and CDR2 YNNKEL (reference sequence). This CDR3 region has 13 residues. V shed 2 bases and J 4 bases; nucleotides not matched to a gene: 1. The CDR3 region is CASSQPGGYGYTF. DNA for the CDR3: TGTGCCAGCAGCCAACCAGGGGGCTATGGCTACACCTTC.

This clonotype turned up a few times. This chain connects TRBV7-9 to TRBJ2-3, with D perhaps given as TRBD1 or TRBD2 (5 bases each). CDR3 length: 15 residues. Germline V gives CDR1 SEHNR, CDR2 FQNEAQ (reference sequence). V lost 1 base and J lost 2, with 10 bases in between. The CDR3 DNA is TGTGCCAGCAGCTTAGGGGGGACGCACACAGATACGCAGTATTTT. This sequence encodes CASSLGGTHTDTQYF.

CDR3 DNA sequence: TGTGCCAGCAGCCCTCAGGGGAGGGGGAACAATGAGCAGTTCTTC. This codes for CASSPQGRGNNEQFF. The V call is TRBV4-2, the J call TRBJ2-1, with D possibly being TRBD2 (7 bases). The CDR3 loop spans 15 amino acids. The ends were cut back, 4 bases at V and 5 bases at J, with 15 bases in the middle. Germline CDR1 LGHNA, CDR2 YNFKEQ.

This clonotype has only a few counts. V and J are TRBV4-1 and TRBJ2-3; 8 bases align to TRBD1. The CDR3 length is 16 residues. CDR1 is MGHRA, CDR2 YSYEKL, per germline. Trimming removed 4 bases from V and 5 bases from J; junction bases left unmatched: 11. CDR3 loop: CASSLTGTGGVDTQYF. CDR3 in DNA: TGCGCCAGCAGCCTAACCGGGACAGGAGGGGTAGATACGCAGTATTTT.

The chain employs TRBV27 and TRBJ2-7; tentatively, D is TRBD1 (6 bases). V shed 4 bases and J shed 7 bases, with 23 bases lying between them. This CDR3 spans 16 amino acids. CDR1 and CDR2 from the germline V gene are MNHEY and SMNVEV (reference sequence). DNA for the CDR3: TGTGCCAGCAGTTCCAGGGGCAATGGATGGCTAGGGGAGCAGTACGTC. Its translation: CASSSRGNGWLGEQYV.

This clonotype was picked up a small number of times. The chain is built from TRBV6-5 and TRBJ1-1; perhaps TRBD1 as D (5 bases). CDR3 length equals 16 residues. Germline values: CDR1 MNHEY, CDR2 SVGAGI. V lost 6 bases and J 0 bases, leaving 17 bases between the germline ends. Written as DNA, the CDR3 is TGTGCCAGCAGCCCTGGGACCGACACTATGAACACTGAAGCTTTCTTT. Translation gives CASSPGTDTMNTEAFF.

CDR3 nucleotide sequence: TGCGCCAGCAGCTCCCCGGGACAGGGGTTGTACGAGCAGTACTTC. As protein: CASSSPGQGLYEQYF. The chain couples TRBV5-1 to TRBJ2-7; 10 nucleotides agree with TRBD1. Germline CDR1 is SGHRS and CDR2 is YFSETQ. Unmatched junction bases numbered 7, after V lost 3 bases and J lost 4 bases. The CDR3 runs to 15 residues.

The rearrangement uses TRBV24-1 and TRBJ2-5, with no clear D. The length of the CDR3 is 11 residues. Germline V gene data show CDR1 as KGHDR and CDR2 as SFDVKD. The ends were cut back, 9 bases at V and 0 bases at J, with 4 bases in the middle. The CDR3 loop reads CATSYQETQYF. CDR3 in DNA: TGTGCCACCTCGTACCAAGAGACCCAGTACTTC.

This clonotype was seen many times. This rearrangement joins TRBV10-3 to TRBJ2-7, with a tentative D call TRBD1 (5 bases). Germline values: CDR1 ENHRY, CDR2 SYGVKD. The CDR3 contains 15 residues. Trimming shortened V by 3 bases and J by 2 bases, and 14 bases separated the two germline ends. The CDR3 loop reads CAISDRGGSTYEQYF. The CDR3 coding sequence is TGTGCCATCAGTGATAGGGGTGGTAGCACCTACGAGCAGTACTTC.

This clonotype was picked up many times. The chain employs TRBV7-9 and TRBJ2-4, with D perhaps matching TRBD1 (6 bases). CDR1 is SEHNR and CDR2 is FQNEAQ in the germline V gene (reference sequence). The CDR3 spans 14 residues. V lost 5 bases, J lost 8 bases, and 16 bases lay in between. CDR3 in DNA: TGTGCCAGCAGCGAAACAGGGAAGAGTGACATTCAGTACTTC. It codes for CASSETGKSDIQYF. The full variable domain, in which reference TRBV7-9 and TRBJ2-4 provide the parts outside the CDR3, is DTGVSQNPRHKITKRGQNVTFRCDPISEHNRLYWYRQTLGQGPEFLTYFQNEAQLEKSRLLSDRFSAERPKGSFSTLEIQRTEQGDSAMYLCASSETGKSDIQYFGAGTRLSVL.

This clonotype was observed a few times. The chain carries TRBV5-1 and TRBJ2-1; tentative D call: TRBD2 (5 bases). The CDR3 extends over 16 amino acids. Deletions cut 1 base from V and 2 bases from J, with 13 bases between. Germline V lookup: CDR1 SGHRS, CDR2 YFSETQ. The CDR3 sequence is CASSLRGFGTYNEQFF. The DNA of the CDR3 is TGCGCCAGCAGCTTGCGAGGGTTTGGGACCTACAATGAGCAGTTCTTC. The full variable domain, its missing parts supplied by reference TRBV5-1 and TRBJ2-1, is KAGVTQTPRYLIKTRGQQVTLSCSPISGHRSVSWYQQTPGQGLQFLFEYFSETQRNKGNFPGRFSGRQFSNSRSEMNVSTLELGDSALYLCASSLRGFGTYNEQFFGPGTRLTVL.

This clonotype was seen a single time. The rearrangement joins TRBV5-4 to TRBJ2-7; 7 nucleotides line up with TRBD1. V was clipped by 3 bases and J by 2 bases; unmatched bases: 2. Germline CDR1 and CDR2: SGHNT and YYREEE (reference sequence). The CDR3 covers 13 residues. The CDR3 sequence: CASSYGQAYEQYV. In DNA form, the CDR3 reads TGTGCCAGCAGCTACGGACAGGCCTACGAGCAGTACGTC.

This clonotype was found a few times. V gene TRBV7-8 combines with J gene TRBJ2-1, with 9 bases lining up with TRBD1. V shed 8 bases, J shed 4 bases, and the junction held 3 bases outside the gene matches. This CDR3 contains 13 residues. The germline gives CDR1 SGHVS, CDR2 FQNEAQ. CDR3 in DNA: TGTGCCAGCGGGACAGGGATTTACAATGAGCAGTTCTTC. It specifies CASGTGIYNEQFF.